This TCR beta chain was sequenced during a study of CD8 T cells in ankylosing spondylitis. Whole-study findings and limits: From matched ankylosing spondylitis synovial fluid, disease-linked clones were reportedly recovered at significantly enriched levels.

Via MiXCR, TCRdb re-called the 5' RACE reads, giving one row per CDR3 protein. The table includes around 300,000 distinct CDR3 sequences, about 9.9% detected once. CDR1 and CDR2 from the germline V gene are KGHSH and LQKENI. V lost 3 bases and J 5 bases, leaving 10 bases between the germline ends. The CDR3 sequence is 13 residues long. In this sample, this clonotype turned up many times. Its cognate antigen is unknown. The specimen was blood, either unsorted or a sorted T cell fraction (not recorded which). The chain is built from TRBV18 and TRBJ1-1; D is undetermined. The sequence derives from a female donor with ankylosing spondylitis or in good health (not recorded which). This CDR3 is CASSPLAGTEAFF. CDR3 in DNA: TGTGCCAGCTCACCCCTCGCGGGGACTGAAGCTTTCTTT.